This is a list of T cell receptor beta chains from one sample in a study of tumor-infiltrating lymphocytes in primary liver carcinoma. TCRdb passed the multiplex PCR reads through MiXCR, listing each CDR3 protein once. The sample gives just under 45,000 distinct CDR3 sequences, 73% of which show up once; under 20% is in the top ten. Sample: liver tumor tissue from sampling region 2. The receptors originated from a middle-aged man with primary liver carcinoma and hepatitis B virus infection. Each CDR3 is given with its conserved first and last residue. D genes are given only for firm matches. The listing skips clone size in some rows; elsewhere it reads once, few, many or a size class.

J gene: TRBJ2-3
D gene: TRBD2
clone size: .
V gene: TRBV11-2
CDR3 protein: CASSSELAGFAGMQYF
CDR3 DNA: TGTGCCAGCAGCTCGGAACTAGCGGGCTTCGCAGGTATGCAGTATTTT

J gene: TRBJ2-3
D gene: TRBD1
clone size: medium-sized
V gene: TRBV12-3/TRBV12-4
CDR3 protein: CASSLDRQGSTDTQYF
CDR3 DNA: TGTGCCAGCAGTTTAGACAGACAGGGAAGCACAGATACGCAGTATTTT

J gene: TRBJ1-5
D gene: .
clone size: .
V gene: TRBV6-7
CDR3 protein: CASSCGRQPHHF
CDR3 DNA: TGTGCCAGCAGCTGCGGGAGGCAGCCCCACCATTTT

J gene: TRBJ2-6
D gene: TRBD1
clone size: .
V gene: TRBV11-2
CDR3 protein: CTSSIGGDRGISLSGANVLTF
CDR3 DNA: TGTACCAGCAGCATTGGGGGAGACAGGGGTATTTCCCTCTCTGGGGCCAACGTCCTGACTTTC

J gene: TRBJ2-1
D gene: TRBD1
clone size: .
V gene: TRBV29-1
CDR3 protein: CSIPTGSNEQFF
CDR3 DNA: TGCAGCATACCGACAGGGTCCAATGAGCAGTTTTTC

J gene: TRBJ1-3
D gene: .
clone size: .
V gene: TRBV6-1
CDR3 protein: CASSSLTGTGNTIYF
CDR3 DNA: TGTGCCAGCTCATCCCTGACAGGAACTGGAAACACTATATATTTT

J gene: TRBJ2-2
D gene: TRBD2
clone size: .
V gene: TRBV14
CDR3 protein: CASNQEVGLVGNTGELFF
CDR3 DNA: TGTGCCAGCAACCAAGAAGTAGGACTAGTGGGAAACACCGGGGAGCTGTTTTTT

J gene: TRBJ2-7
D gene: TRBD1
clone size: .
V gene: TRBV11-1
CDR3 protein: CARRPNPGTGVHEQYF
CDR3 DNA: TGTGCCAGGAGACCGAACCCCGGGACAGGGGTTCACGAGCAGTACTTC

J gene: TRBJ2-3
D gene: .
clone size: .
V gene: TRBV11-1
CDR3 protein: CASSSGGSYVGACTDTQYF
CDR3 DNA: TGTGCCAGTAGCTCTGGGGGAAGCTATGTTGGAGCCTGCACAGATACGCAGTATTTT

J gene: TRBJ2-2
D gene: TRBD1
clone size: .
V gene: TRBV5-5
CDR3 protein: CGSSSGTGAPGELFF
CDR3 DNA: TGTGGCAGCAGCTCGGGGACAGGGGCCCCCGGGGAGCTGTTTTTT

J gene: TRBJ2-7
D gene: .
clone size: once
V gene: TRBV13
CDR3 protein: CASSLDYEQNF
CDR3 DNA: TGTGCCAGCAGTCTTGACTACGAGCAGAACTTC

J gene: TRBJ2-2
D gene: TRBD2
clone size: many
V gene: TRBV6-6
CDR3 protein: CASSYMGTGLAGAKSGELFF
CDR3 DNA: TGTGCCAGCAGTTACATGGGAACGGGACTAGCGGGAGCTAAGTCCGGGGAGCTGTTTTTT

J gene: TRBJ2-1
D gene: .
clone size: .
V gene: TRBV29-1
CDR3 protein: CSVTDRTYNEQSF
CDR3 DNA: TGCAGCGTTACTGACAGGACCTACAATGAGCAGTCCTTC

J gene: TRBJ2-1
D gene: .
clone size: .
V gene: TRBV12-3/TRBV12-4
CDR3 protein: CASPPGRYNEQFF
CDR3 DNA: TGTGCCAGCCCTCCGGGCAGGTACAATGAGCAGTTTTTC

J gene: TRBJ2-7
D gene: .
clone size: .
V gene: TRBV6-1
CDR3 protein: CASSGGVYEQYF
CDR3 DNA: TGTGCCAGTAGTGGGGGTGTCTACGAGCAGTACTTC

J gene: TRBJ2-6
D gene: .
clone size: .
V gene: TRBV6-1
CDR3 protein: CASCGFSQGANILTF
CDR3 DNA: TGTGCCAGCTGTGGATTCTCCCAAGGGGCCAACATCCTGACTTTC

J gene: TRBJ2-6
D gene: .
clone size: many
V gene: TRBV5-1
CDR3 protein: CASSSDSPQAGANVLTF
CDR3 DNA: TGCGCCAGCAGCAGTGACAGCCCTCAAGCCGGGGCCAACGTCCTGACTTTC

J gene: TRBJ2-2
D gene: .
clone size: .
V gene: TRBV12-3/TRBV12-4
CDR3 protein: CASSFEGSGSNIGELFF
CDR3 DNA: TGTGCCAGCAGTTTTGAGGGGAGCGGTTCGAACATCGGGGAGCTGTTTTTT

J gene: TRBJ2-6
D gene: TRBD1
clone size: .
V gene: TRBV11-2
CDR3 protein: CASSMGGDRGISHTGANVLTF
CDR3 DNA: TGTGCCAGCAGCATGGGGGGAGACAGGGGCATCTCCCACACTGGGGCCAACGTCCTGACTTTC

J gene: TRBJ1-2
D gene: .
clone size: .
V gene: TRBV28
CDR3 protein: CASSLEVANGYTF
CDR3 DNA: TGTGCCAGCAGTTTGGAGGTTGCTAATGGCTACACCTTC

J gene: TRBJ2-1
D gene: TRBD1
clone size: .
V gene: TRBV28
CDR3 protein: CASSLTGSSYNGQFF
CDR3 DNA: TGCGCCAGCAGTTTGACAGGGAGCTCCTACAATGGGCAGTTCTTC

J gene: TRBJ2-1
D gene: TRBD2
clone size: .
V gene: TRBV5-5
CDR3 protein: CASSSRLADENEQFF
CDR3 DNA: TGTGCCAGCAGCTCGCGACTAGCGGACGAAAATGAGCAGTTTTTC

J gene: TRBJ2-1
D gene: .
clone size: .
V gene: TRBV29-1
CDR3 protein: CSVKGYNEQFF
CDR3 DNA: TGCAGCGTTAAAGGTTACAACGAGCAGTTCTTC

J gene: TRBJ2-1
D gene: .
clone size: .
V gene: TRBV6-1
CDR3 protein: CASSVKLAYNEQFF
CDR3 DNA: TGCGCCAGCAGTGTCAAACTGGCGTACAATGAGCAGTTCTTC

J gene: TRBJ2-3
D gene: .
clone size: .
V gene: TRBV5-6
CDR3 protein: CVNSRLGTQYF
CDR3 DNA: TGTGTCAACAGCCGATTGGGTACGCAGTATTTT

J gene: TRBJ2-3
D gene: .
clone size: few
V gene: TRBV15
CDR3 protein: CATSRDAHDTQYF
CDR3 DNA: TGTGCCACCAGCAGAGACGCTCACGATACGCAGTATTTT

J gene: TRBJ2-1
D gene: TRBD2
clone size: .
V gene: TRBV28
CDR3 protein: CASILRTSGISPGTGGRQFF
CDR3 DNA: TGTGCCAGCATTCTGCGGACTAGCGGGATCAGTCCGGGGACCGGGGGTCGTCAGTTCTTC

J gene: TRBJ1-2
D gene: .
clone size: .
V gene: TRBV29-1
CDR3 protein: CGVRAPTGTQEANYGYTF
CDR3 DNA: TGCGGCGTTAGGGCACCAACAGGAACTCAAGAGGCTAACTATGGCTACACCTTC

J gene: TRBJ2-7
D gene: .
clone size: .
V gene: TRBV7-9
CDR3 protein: CASSRQTYDQYF
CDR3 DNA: TGTGCCAGCAGCCGACAGACATACGATCAGTACTTC

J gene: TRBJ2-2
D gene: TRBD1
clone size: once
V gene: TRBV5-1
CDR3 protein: CASSLGGANAGELFF
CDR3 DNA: TGTGCCAGCAGCTTAGGGGGCGCGAACGCCGGGGAGCTGTTTTTT

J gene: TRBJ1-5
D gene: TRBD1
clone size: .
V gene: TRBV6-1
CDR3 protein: CASSEAGQGSQPRHF
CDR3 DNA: TGTGCCAGCAGTGAAGCGGGACAGGGCAGTCAGCCTCGGCATTTT

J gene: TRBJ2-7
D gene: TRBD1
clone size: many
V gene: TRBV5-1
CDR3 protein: CASSSGQGSPYEQYF
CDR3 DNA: TGCGCCAGCAGCTCGGGACAGGGGAGTCCCTACGAGCAGTACTTC

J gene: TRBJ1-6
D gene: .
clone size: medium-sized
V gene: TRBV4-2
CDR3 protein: CASSQGRENSPLHF
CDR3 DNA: TGTGCCAGCAGCCAAGGCAGGGAAAATTCACCCCTCCACTTT

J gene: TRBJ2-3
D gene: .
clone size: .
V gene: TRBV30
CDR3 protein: CAWSVAGPTVDTQYF
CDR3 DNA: TGTGCCTGGAGTGTGGCAGGTCCAACGGTAGATACGCAGTATTTT

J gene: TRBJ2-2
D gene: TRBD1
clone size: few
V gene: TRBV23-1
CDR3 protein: CASSHPSVRGLHGELFF
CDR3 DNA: TGCGCCAGCAGTCACCCTTCCGTGAGGGGGCTTCACGGGGAGCTGTTTTTT

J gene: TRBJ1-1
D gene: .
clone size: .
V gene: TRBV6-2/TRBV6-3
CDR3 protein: CASSYRGTGSEAFF
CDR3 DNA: TGTGCCAGCAGTTACCGGGGAACTGGCTCTGAAGCTTTCTTT

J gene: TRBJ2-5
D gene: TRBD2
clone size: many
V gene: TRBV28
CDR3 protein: CASSLVAGGRETQYF
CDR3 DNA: TGTGCCAGCAGTTTAGTGGCGGGAGGTCGAGAGACCCAGTACTTC

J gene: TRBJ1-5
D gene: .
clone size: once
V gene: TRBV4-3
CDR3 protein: CTSSRDYNSDQPQHF
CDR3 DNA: TGCACCAGCAGCCGGGATTATAATAGCGATCAGCCCCAGCATTTT

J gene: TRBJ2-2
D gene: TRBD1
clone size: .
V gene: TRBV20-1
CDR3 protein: CSVLGQVNTGELFF
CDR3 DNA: TGCAGTGTCCTAGGACAGGTCAACACCGGGGAGCTGTTTTTT

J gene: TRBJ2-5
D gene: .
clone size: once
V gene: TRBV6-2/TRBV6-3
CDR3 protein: CASTSRYQETQYF
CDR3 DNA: TGTGCCAGCACCTCCAGATACCAAGAGACTCAGTACTTC

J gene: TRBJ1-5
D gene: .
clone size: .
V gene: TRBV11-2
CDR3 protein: CASSLGDTGWARPLHF
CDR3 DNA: TGTGCCAGCAGCTTAGGAGACACGGGTTGGGCTCGGCCCCTGCATTTT

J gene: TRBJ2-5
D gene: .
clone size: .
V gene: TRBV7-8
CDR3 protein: CASTTVGGETQYF
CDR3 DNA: TGTGCCAGCACCACCGTGGGGGGTGAGACCCAGTACTTC

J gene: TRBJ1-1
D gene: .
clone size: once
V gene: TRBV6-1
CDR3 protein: CASSPSGYREAFF
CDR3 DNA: TGTGCCAGCAGTCCTTCAGGGTACAGAGAAGCTTTCTTT

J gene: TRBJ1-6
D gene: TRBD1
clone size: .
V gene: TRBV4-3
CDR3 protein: CASSSLDRGRNPPLHF
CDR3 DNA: TGCGCCAGCAGCTCCTTAGACAGGGGAAGGAATCCACCCCTCCACTTT

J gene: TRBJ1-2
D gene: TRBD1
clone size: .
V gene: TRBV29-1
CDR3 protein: CAVGQETYGYTF
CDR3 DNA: TGCGCCGTGGGACAGGAGACATATGGCTACACCTTC

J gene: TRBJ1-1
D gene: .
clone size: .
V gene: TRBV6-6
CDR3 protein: CVSSYFSGNTEAFF
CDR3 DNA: TGTGTCAGCAGTTATTTTTCAGGTAACACCGAAGCTTTCTTT

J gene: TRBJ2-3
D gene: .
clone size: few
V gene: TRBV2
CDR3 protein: CASSEDGSGTDTQYF
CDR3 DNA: TGTGCCAGCAGTGAAGACGGGAGTGGCACAGATACGCAGTATTTT

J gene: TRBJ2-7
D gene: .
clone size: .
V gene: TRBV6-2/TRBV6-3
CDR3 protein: CASREDSQKGQYF
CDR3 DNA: TGTGCCAGCAGGGAGGACTCCCAGAAGGGGCAGTACTTC

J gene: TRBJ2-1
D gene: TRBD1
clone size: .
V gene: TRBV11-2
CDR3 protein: CASSLDRDDEQFF
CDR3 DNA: TGTGCCAGCAGCTTGGACAGGGACGATGAGCAGTTCTTC